Sample share makes the clone carrying this T cell receptor (beta chain) large. Described time point: pre-treatment sample, taken before nivolumab and TIL therapy. Pleural nodules or supraclavicular lymph nodes made up most of the excised metastases sampled. These data come from a study of TIL therapy for anti-PD-1-resistant metastatic lung cancer. The libraries were made with immunoSEQ v3. Sequencing was performed with immunoSEQ multiplex PCR; in TCRdb, only in-frame clones are kept and a portion is missing. The sample contains more than 9,000 clones, approximately 52% of which appear only once. CDR3 length: 14 residues. Unmatched junction bases numbered 9, after V lost 5 bases and J lost 6 bases. The germline V gene has CDR1 MNHEY and CDR2 SVGAGI.

The genes are TRBV6-5 and TRBJ2-7, with 8 nucleotides matching TRBD1. This receptor was taken from a person between 25 and 80 years old with non-small cell lung cancer. The sample was tumor tissue, taken at baseline. The CDR3 sequence: CASSIRTGSGEQYF. The CDR3 DNA reads TGTGCCAGCAGTATCCGGACAGGGAGCGGCGAGCAGTACTTC.